This T cell receptor (beta chain) was sequenced during a study of lymphopenia after photon versus proton radiotherapy. Germline CDR1 MNHNY, CDR2 SVGAGI (reference sequence). The CDR3 covers 13 residues. With V trimmed by 7 bases and J by 4 bases, 6 bases remained unmatched. Study-level findings and limits: Under photons, naive T cells and diversity fell while effector/memory populations rose. A bigger post-nadir fall in TCR diversity correlated inversely with survival time in deceased patients.

Data came from immunoSEQ multiplex PCR; TCRdb stores just in-frame clones and leaves some out. The repertoire includes tens of thousands of clones, 85% to 90% of them detected once, and about a tenth sits in the top ten. To note about this clone: Its antigen is unknown.

The V and J genes are TRBV6-6 and TRBJ1-1; 7 bases are shared with TRBD1. This material consisted of peripheral blood, taken from a patient treated with proton-based radiotherapy. The receptor was isolated from a woman aged 70-85 years with pancreatic cancer. Some clones in this sample may be carry-over from other donors' samples. CDR3 DNA: TGTGCCAGCAAAATTGGGACAGCCACTGAAGCTTTCTTT. This sequence encodes CASKIGTATEAFF.